This T cell receptor (beta chain) was identified during a study of technical replicates of blood from several donors (dated by TCRdb to 2017 to 2019). This clone turned up a few times. Its antigen is not yet known. It has no much larger one-base neighbor in the sample; base qualities were not kept. The CDR3 measures 15 amino acids from cysteine to phenylalanine. This entry keeps only the CDR3 DNA: 45 bases, framed from base 1. The germline V gene provides CDR1 MNHEY and CDR2 SVGAGI. Germline trimming: 4 bases from V, 7 bases from J; junction bases outside gene matches: 7. Receptor amplification or capture employed the immunoSEQ multiplex PCR assay. TCRdb mirrors the immuneACCESS table, restricted to in-frame sequences. Some clones are absent from its copies; in checked studies, under half trace to an unresolved V gene, and the reason for the others is unknown. The sample table shows tens of thousands of clones, and 70% to 90% are seen once. The top ten clonotypes cover approximately 4% of the sample.

The V and J segments used are TRBV6-5 and TRBJ1-6; TRBD1 matches 7 bases in the middle. The clonotype comes from a human donor in good health. Some clones in this sample may be carry-over from other donors' samples. Sequencing input: PBMCs. For the CDR3, the sequence is CASSSNWDSNSPLHF. Read as DNA, the sequence is TGTGCCAGCAGTTCCAACTGGGACAGCAATTCACCCCTCCACTTT.